This paragraph covers one T cell receptor beta chain sequence. There is no known antigen for this receptor. No qualities accompany the bases; no much larger clone lies one base away. The entry originates in a study of tumor-infiltrating lymphocytes in localized non-small cell lung cancer (dated by TCRdb to the early 2020s). About the study as a whole: Several histologies were represented in the cohort, which also included both smokers and never-smokers as well as patients whose samples were collected after neoadjuvant chemotherapy. From each patient came resected tumor tissue plus uninvolved lung tissue from that same patient, and the uninvolved lung tissue was described as non-adjacent to the tumor. TCR sequencing was one of several integrated assays, alongside flow cytometry, multiplex immunofluorescence, RNA-seq, exome sequencing and proteomics, applied to the same patients. The overall ICON cohort was composed of around 150 surgical patients with localized non-small cell lung cancer whose tumors were resected. A total of 50 or so patients were included in the paired tumor versus uninvolved lung comparison of immunoSEQ T-cell fraction. Overall study outcomes, separate from this receptor: Assay coverage differed among patients according to how much tissue was available, so only a subset of the cohort had TCR sequencing. Because different assays used different pieces of the same tissue, technical variation could not be distinguished from intratumor heterogeneity. In line with immunofluorescence CD3 counts, TCRbeta sequencing supported higher T cell infiltration in tumors compared with uninvolved lung tissue. No difference in TCR-derived T-cell fraction was observed between the flow cytometry-defined immunotypes IM1 (good prognosis) and IM2 (poor prognosis).

Enrollment in ICON was initiated in the first half of 2016, and the last patient was enrolled in 2018. In a subcohort of about 76 patients, fresh tumor and matched uninvolved tissue were collected for in-depth immune analyses, with TCR sequencing among those analyses. No cell sorting was done, and TCR sequencing was instead run on DNA isolated from bulk tissue. The CDR1 and CDR2 encoded by the germline V gene are MNHNS and SASEGT. Relative to germline, V is 4 bases shorter and J is 3 bases shorter, with 7 bases between their ends. Spanning cysteine to phenylalanine, the CDR3 consists of 12 amino acids. This entry keeps only the CDR3 DNA: 36 bases, framed from base 1. TCR sequencing with the immunoSEQ assay provided the T-cell fraction in tumor and uninvolved lung tissue. The source study handled its data this way. To analyze survival, patients were divided into a high T-cell fraction group (upper tertile) and a low T-cell fraction group (lower two tertiles), and the two groups were compared using a log-rank test. A signed-rank test was used to check for differences in T-cell fraction between paired tumor and uninvolved lung. TCRdb obtained this table from immuneACCESS and retained in-frame rearrangements with V and J assigned. These tables miss some clones; where compared with another copy, unresolved V genes account for less than half of the shortfall, and the remainder is unexplained. V, J and clone size derive from that table, while D and trimming were established from the DNA sequence. The sample contains 10,000 to 15,000 clones, 75% to 80% of them found a single time. The ten largest clones represent about 17% of the sample.

Sequencing was done on a sample of uninvolved lung tissue not adjacent to the tumor. The rearrangement combines TRBV6-1 with TRBJ2-7, with the identity of the D gene unclear. The receptor's source is a human donor with non-small cell lung cancer. The nucleotide sequence is TGTGCCAGCAGTGCCCGTAACTACGAGCAGTACTTC. This yields the protein CASSARNYEQYF.